The source of this T cell receptor beta chain is a study of cytomegalovirus exposure and HLA in healthy donors. The wider study: HLA-typed donors were the source of about 85 million unique TCRs held in an early data release.

The PCR employed 60 Vbeta primers together with 13 Jbeta primers. Produced via immunoSEQ multiplex PCR; TCRdb's table is partial and in-frame only. In the table there are about 89,000 clones, around 60% of which are singletons. The V and J ends lost 7 bases and 0 bases respectively, with 16 bases between them. Germline V gene sequence: CDR1 SGHRS, CDR2 YFSETQ. The CDR3 loop spans 16 amino acids. The rearrangement uses TRBV5-1 and TRBJ1-4, with a weak D call TRBD1 (5 bases). This receptor was obtained from a human donor in good health. Sequencing was performed on PBMCs. CDR3 residues: CASRSGLLATNEKLFF. DNA of the CDR3: TGCGCCAGCCGTTCGGGACTCCTCGCAACTAATGAAAAACTGTTTTTT.